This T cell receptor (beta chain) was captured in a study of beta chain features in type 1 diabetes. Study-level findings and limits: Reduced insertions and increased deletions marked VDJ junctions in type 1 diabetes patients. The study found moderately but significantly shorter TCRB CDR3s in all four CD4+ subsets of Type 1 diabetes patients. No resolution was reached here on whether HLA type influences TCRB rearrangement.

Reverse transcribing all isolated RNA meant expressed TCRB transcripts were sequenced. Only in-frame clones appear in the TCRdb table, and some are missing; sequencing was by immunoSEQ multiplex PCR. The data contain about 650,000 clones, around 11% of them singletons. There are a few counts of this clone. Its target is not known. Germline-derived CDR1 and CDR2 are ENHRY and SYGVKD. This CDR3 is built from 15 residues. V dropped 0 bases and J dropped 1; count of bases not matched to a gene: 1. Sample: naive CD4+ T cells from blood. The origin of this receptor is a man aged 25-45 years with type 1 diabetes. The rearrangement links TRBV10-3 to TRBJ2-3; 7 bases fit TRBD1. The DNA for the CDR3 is TGTGCCATCAGTGAGTCTGACAGGGGCACAGATACGCAGTATTTT. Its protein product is CAISESDRGTDTQYF.